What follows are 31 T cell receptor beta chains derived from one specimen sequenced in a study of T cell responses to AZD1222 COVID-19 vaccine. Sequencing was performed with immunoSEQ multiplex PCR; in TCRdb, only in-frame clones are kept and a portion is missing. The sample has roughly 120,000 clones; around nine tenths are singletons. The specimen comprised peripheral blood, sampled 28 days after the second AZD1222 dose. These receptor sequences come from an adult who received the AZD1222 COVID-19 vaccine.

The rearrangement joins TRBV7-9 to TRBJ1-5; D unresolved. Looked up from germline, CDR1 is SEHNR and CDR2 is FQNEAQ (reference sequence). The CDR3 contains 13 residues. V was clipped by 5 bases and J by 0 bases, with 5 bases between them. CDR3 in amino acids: CASSPLSNQPQHF. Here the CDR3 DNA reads TGTGCCAGCAGCCCACTTAGCAATCAGCCCCAGCATTTT. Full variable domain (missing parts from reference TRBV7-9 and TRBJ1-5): DTGVSQNPRHKITKRGQNVTFRCDPISEHNRLYWYRQTLGQGPEFLTYFQNEAQLEKSRLLSDRFSAERPKGSFSTLEIQRTEQGDSAMYLCASSPLSNQPQHFGDGTRLSIL.

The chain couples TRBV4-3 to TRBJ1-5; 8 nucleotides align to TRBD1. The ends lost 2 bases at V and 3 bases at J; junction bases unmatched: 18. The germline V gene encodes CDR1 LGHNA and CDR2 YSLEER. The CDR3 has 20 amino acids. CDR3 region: CASSQLRDRILVGDNQPQHF. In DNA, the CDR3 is TGCGCCAGCAGCCAACTCCGGGACAGGATTTTAGTTGGGGACAATCAGCCCCAGCATTTT.

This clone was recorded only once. CDR3 DNA sequence: TGTGCCAGCAGCTTGGGGACTAACAGAGACACTGAAGCTTTCTTT. This gives the protein CASSLGTNRDTEAFF. The V and J genes are TRBV7-9 and TRBJ1-1, with D maybe TRBD1 (5 bases). Germline CDR1 is SEHNR and CDR2 is FQNEAQ (reference sequence). The CDR3 extends over 15 amino acids. The V gene lost 3 bases and the J gene lost 3 bases, with 14 bases spanning the gap.

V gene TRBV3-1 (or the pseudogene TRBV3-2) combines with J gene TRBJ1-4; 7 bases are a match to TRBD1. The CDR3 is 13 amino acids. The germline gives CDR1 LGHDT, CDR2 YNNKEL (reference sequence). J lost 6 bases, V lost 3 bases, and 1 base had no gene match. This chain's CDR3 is CASSHRGYEKLFF. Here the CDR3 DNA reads TGTGCCAGCAGCCACAGGGGGTATGAAAAACTGTTTTTT.

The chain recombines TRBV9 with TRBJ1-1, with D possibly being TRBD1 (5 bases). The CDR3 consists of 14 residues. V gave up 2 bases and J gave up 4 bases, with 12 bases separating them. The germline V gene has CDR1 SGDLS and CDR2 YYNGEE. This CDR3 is CASSVHPGGTEAFF. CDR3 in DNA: TGTGCCAGCAGCGTCCACCCGGGGGGCACTGAAGCTTTCTTT.

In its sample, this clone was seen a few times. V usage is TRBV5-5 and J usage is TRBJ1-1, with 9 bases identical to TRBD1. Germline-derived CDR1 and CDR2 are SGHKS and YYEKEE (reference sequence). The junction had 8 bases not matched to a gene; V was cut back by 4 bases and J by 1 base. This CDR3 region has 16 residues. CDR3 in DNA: TGTGCCAGCAGCATCTGGACAGGGGTTAGGAACACTGAAGCTTTCTTT. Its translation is CASSIWTGVRNTEAFF.

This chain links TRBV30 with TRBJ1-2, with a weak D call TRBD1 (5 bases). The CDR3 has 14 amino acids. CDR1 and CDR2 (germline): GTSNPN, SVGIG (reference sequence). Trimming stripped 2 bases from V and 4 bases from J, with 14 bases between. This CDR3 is CAWSYGGGPYGYTF. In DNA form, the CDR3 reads TGTGCCTGGAGTTACGGGGGGGGACCCTATGGCTACACCTTC.

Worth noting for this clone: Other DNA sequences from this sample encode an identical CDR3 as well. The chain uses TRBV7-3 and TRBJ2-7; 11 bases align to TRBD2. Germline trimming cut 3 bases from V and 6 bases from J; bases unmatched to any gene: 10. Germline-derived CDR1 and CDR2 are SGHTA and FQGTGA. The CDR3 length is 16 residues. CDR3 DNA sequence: TGTGCCAGCAGCTTTTTTGTAGCGGGAGGGCGGGGCGAGCAGTACTTC. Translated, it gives CASSFFVAGGRGEQYF.

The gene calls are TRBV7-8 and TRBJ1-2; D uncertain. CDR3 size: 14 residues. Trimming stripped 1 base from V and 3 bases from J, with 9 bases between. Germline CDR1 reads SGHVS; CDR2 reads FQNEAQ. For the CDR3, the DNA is TGTGCCAGCAGCTTAGAATCAAGTTACTATGGCTACACCTTC. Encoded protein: CASSLESSYYGYTF.

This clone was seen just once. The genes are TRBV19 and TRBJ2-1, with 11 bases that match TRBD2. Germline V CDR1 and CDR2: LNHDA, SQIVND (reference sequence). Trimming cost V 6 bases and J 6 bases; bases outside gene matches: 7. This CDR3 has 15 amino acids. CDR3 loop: CASRGLAGGSNEQFF. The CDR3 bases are TGTGCCAGTAGGGGTCTAGCGGGAGGATCCAATGAGCAGTTCTTC.

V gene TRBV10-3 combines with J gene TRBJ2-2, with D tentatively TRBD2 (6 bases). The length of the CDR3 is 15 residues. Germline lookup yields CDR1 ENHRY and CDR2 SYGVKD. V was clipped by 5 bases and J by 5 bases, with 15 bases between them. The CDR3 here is CAISRETRGTGELFF. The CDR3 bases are TGTGCCATCAGTCGAGAGACTAGAGGTACCGGGGAGCTGTTTTTT.

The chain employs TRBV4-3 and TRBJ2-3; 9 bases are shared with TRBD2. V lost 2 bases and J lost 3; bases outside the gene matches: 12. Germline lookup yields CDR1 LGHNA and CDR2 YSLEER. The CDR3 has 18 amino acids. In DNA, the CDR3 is TGCGCCAGCAGCCAACCCAGGAGCGGGGGGCGAAGTACAGATACGCAGTATTTT. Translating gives CASSQPRSGGRSTDTQYF.

The CDR3 DNA follows: TGCGCCAGCAGCGTGGAACACGAGGTAGCTTTCTTT. It yields the protein CASSVEHEVAFF. The gene calls are TRBV5-1 and TRBJ1-1, with D uncertain. CDR3 length equals 12 residues. The V and J ends lost 4 bases and 10 bases respectively, with 14 bases between them. Germline CDR1 and CDR2: SGHRS and YFSETQ. The whole variable domain, filled in from reference TRBV5-1 and TRBJ1-1, reads KAGVTQTPRYLIKTRGQQVTLSCSPISGHRSVSWYQQTPGQGLQFLFEYFSETQRNKGNFPGRFSGRQFSNSRSEMNVSTLELGDSALYLCASSVEHEVAFFGQGTRLTVV.

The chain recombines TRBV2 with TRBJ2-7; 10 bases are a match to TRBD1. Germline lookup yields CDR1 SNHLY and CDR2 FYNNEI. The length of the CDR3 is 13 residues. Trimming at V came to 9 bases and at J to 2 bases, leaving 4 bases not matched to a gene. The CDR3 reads CARKGQGTYEQYF. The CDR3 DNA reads TGTGCCAGAAAGGGACAGGGGACCTACGAGCAGTACTTC.

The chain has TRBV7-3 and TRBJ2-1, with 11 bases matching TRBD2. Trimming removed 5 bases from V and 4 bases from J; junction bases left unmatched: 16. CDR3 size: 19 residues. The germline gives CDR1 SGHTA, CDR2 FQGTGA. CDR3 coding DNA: TGTGCCAGCAGCACCATAGCGGGAGGGCCTGGAGCGAGGTACAATGAGCAGTTCTTC. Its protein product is CASSTIAGGPGARYNEQFF.

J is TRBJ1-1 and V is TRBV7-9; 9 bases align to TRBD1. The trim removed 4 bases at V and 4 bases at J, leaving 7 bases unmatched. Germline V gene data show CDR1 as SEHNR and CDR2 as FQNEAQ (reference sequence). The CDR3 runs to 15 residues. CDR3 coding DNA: TGTGCCAGCAGCTCACCGGGACAGGGTCGCACTGAAGCTTTCTTT. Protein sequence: CASSSPGQGRTEAFF.

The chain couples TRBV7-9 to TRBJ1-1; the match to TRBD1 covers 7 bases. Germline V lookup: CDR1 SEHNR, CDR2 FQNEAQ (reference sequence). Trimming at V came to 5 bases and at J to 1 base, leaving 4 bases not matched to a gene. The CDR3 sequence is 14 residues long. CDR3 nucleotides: TGTGCCAGCAGCACCCACAGGGGGAACACTGAAGCTTTCTTT. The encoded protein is CASSTHRGNTEAFF.

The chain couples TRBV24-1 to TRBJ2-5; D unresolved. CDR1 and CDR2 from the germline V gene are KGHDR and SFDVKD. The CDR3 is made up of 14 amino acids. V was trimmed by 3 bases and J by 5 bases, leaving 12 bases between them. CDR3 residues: CATSDGGPWETQYF. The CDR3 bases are TGTGCCACCAGTGATGGTGGGCCGTGGGAGACCCAGTACTTC.

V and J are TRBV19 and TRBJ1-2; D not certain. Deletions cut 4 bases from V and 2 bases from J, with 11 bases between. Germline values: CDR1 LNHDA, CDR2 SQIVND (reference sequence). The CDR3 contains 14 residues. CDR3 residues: CASSSPPGNYGYTF. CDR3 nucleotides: TGTGCCAGTAGTAGTCCCCCGGGAAACTATGGCTACACCTTC.

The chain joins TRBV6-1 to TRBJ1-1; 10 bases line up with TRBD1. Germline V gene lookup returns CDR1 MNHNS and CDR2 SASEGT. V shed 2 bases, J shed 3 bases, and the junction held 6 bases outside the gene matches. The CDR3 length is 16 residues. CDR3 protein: CASSERDRGSHTEAFF. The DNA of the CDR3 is TGTGCCAGCAGTGAAAGGGACAGGGGATCCCACACTGAAGCTTTCTTT.

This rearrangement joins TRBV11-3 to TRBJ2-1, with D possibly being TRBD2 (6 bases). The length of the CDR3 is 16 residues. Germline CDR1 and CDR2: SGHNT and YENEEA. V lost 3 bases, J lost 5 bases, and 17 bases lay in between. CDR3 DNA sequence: TGTGCCAGCAGCTTCGGATTGAGTAGCGGAGACAATGAGCAGTTCTTC. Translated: CASSFGLSSGDNEQFF.

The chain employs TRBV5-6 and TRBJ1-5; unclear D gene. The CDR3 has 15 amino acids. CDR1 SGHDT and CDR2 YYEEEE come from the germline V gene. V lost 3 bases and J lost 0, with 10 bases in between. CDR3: CASSSRHSSNQPQHF. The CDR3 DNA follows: TGTGCCAGCAGCTCCCGACATAGTAGCAATCAGCCCCAGCATTTT.

The CDR3 spells CASSLAGGHTDTQYF. The DNA for the CDR3 is TGTGCCAGCAGCTTAGCCGGGGGTCACACAGATACGCAGTATTTT. The gene calls are TRBV7-6 and TRBJ2-3; weak D call: TRBD2 (6 bases). Germline V gene lookup returns CDR1 SGHVS and CDR2 FNYEAQ. The CDR3 is made up of 15 amino acids. V lost 0 bases and J 2 bases, leaving 9 bases between the germline ends.

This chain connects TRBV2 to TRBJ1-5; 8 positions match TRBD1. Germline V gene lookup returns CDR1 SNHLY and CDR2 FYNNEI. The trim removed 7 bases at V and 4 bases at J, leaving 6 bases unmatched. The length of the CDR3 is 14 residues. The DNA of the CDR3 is TGTGCCAGCACCGACAGGGGAAGGAATCAGCCCCAGCATTTT. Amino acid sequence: CASTDRGRNQPQHF.

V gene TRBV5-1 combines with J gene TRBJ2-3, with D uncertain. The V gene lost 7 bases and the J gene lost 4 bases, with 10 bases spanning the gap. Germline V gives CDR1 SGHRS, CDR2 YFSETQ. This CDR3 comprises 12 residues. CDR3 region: CASHESPDTQYF. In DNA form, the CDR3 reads TGCGCCAGCCATGAGTCCCCAGATACGCAGTATTTT. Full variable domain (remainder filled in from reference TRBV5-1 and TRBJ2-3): KAGVTQTPRYLIKTRGQQVTLSCSPISGHRSVSWYQQTPGQGLQFLFEYFSETQRNKGNFPGRFSGRQFSNSRSEMNVSTLELGDSALYLCASHESPDTQYFGPGTRLTVL.

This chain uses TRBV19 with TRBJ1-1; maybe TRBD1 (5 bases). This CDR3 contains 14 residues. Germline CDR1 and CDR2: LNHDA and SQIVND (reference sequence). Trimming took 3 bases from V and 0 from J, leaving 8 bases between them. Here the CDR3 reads CASSIQGLNTEAFF. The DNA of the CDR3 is TGTGCCAGTAGTATTCAGGGATTGAACACTGAAGCTTTCTTT. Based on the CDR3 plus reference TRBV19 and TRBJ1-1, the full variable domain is DGGITQSPKYLFRKEGQNVTLSCEQNLNHDAMYWYRQDPGQGLRLIYYSQIVNDFQKGDIAEGYSVSREKKESFPLTVTSAQKNPTAFYLCASSIQGLNTEAFFGQGTRLTVV.

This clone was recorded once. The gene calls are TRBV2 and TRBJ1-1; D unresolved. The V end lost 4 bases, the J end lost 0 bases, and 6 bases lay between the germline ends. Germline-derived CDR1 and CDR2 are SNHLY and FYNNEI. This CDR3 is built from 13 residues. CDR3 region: CASSADLNTEAFF. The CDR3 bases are TGTGCCAGCAGTGCAGACCTGAACACTGAAGCTTTCTTT.

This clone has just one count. The CDR3 DNA reads TGCGCCAGCAGTCTAGACGGCAGCAATCAGCCCCAGCATTTT. Its protein product is CASSLDGSNQPQHF. The chain joins TRBV10-2 to TRBJ1-5; no reliable D call. The CDR3 spans 14 residues. The germline CDR1 and CDR2 sequences are WSHSY and SAAADI. Deletions cut 5 bases from V and 1 base from J, with 9 bases between.

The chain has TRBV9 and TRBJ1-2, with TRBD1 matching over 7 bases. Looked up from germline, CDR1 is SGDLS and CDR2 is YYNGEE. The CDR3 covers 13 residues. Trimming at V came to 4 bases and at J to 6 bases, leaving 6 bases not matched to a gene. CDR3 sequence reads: CASSPGGGNGYTF. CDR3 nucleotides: TGTGCCAGCAGCCCAGGGGGAGGGAATGGCTACACCTTC.

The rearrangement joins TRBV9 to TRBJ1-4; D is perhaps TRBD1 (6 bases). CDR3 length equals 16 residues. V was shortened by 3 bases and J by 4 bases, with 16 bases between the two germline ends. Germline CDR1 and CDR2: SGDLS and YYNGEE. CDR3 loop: CASSEGVGQYNEKLFF. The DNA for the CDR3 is TGTGCCAGCAGCGAGGGGGTAGGACAGTATAATGAAAAACTGTTTTTT.

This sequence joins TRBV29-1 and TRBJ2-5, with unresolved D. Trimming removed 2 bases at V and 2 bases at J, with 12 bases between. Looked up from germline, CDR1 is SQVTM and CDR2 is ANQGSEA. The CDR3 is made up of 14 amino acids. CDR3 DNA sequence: TGCAGCGTTGAATCCCTTATCCGTCAAGAGACCCAGTACTTC. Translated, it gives CSVESLIRQETQYF.